This TCR beta chain was recorded in a study of shared clonotypes between healthy human individuals. Turning to the study itself: Used for every donor were three CD4 naive, three CD4 memory, two CD8 naive and one CD8 memory plate.

CD45RO negativity and positive selection for CCR7 defined naive CD8 cells, a population that excluded terminally differentiated effector memory CD45RA+ cells. Study-level points and caveats: Generally, estimated richness proved larger in naive subsets than it did in memory subsets. With a handful of donors compared, 4.5% to 6.5% of naive CD4 clonotypes were shared.

This CDR3 is built from 15 residues. J lost 2 bases, V lost 0 bases, and 7 bases had no gene match. CDR1 and CDR2 (germline): SQVTM, ANQGSEA. Notes on this clone: The antigen is undetermined.

The material for each subset, its genomic DNA, was split evenly across several immunoSEQ plates. Assay used: immunoSEQ multiplex PCR; TCRdb lists only in-frame clones, some missing. The sample shows under 2,000,000 clones, about 94% of them seen only once. Sequencing used naive CD8+ T cells sorted from blood. The gene calls are TRBV29-1 and TRBJ2-7; 7 bases are a match to TRBD1. The receptor was derived from a man younger than 35 in good health. The CDR3 nucleotides read TGCAGCGTTGAAGATTTAGGGGACAGCACCTACGAGCAGTACTTC. Residues: CSVEDLGDSTYEQYF.